The present entry profiles one T cell receptor beta chain with its context. Its cognate antigen is unknown. This CDR3 has 13 amino acids. Germline CDR1 reads SGDLS; CDR2 reads YYNGEE. Trimming left V 3 bases short and J 4 bases short, with 10 bases between. This record comes from a study of radiation and T cells in renal cell carcinoma. Libraries were prepared by immunoSEQ multiplex PCR; TCRdb keeps only in-frame clonotypes and omits some of them. The table includes around 120,000 clones, roughly 77% detected once. The study, taken as a whole, reports: From baseline, blood top tumor clonotypes peaked at 2 weeks post-radiation.

Time point noted: blood 2 weeks post-SBRT. Described treatment: 15 Gy SBRT to primary tumor, nephrectomy 4 weeks later. After SBRT, blood was collected at 2 and 4 weeks, plus baseline. Clear cell pathology was present in this patient's renal cell carcinoma. This receptor was taken from a woman between 55 and 75 years old with renal cell carcinoma. The specimen comprised blood, sampled from a patient whose treatment included radiotherapy and nephrectomy. V is TRBV9 and J is TRBJ2-5; D gene uncertain. CDR3 coding DNA: TGTGCCAGCAGCGAGGCCCCCCGAGAGACCCAGTACTTC. Encoded protein: CASSEAPRETQYF.